This paragraph reports one TCR beta chain. How the authors handled the data: Cell counts per sample came from amplifying reference gene primers. The method was immunoSEQ multiplex PCR; TCRdb's version includes in-frame clones alone and lacks a portion of them. For V, J and clone size, that table is used; D and trimming come from the DNA. The sample lists 250,000 to 300,000 clones, about 91% occurring once. The entry originates in a study of blood T cell repertoires in COVID-19. Looking at the study overall: Italy, Spain and the United States were the sources of the convalescent and acute COVID-19 samples. PBMCs, B-cell-depleted T cells, or T cells were the source of the cDNA or gDNA that made up the material.

CDR3 length: 16 residues. The germline V and J ends were trimmed by 1 base and 0 bases, with 9 bases remaining between them. CDR1 LNHDA and CDR2 SQIVND come from the germline V gene (reference sequence). This sequence joins TRBV19 and TRBJ1-4; unclear D gene. This sequence originates from a woman aged 60 to 75 with acute or convalescent COVID-19. The sample consisted of peripheral blood. The CDR3: CASSIAVPSTNEKLFF. The CDR3 nucleotides read TGTGCCAGTAGTATAGCAGTGCCATCAACTAATGAAAAACTGTTTTTT.